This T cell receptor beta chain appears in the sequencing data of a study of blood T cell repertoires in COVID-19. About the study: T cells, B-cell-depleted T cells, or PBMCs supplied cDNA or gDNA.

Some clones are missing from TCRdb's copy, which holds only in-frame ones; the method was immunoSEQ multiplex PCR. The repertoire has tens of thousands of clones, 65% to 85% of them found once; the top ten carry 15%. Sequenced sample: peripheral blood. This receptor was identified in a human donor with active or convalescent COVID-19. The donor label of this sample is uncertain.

This CDR3 reads CSPRVATDTQYF. The CDR3, as DNA: TGCAGCCCCAGGGTTGCGACAGATACGCAGTATTTT. The gene calls are TRBV29-1 and TRBJ2-3; tentative D call: TRBD1 (5 bases). Germline CDR1 is SQVTM and CDR2 is ANQGSEA. The germline V and J ends were trimmed by 8 bases and 3 bases, with 12 bases remaining between them. This CDR3 spans 12 amino acids.